This T cell receptor beta chain derives from a study of monozygotic twins with inflammatory bowel disease. Researchers used roughly 3.5 ug of total RNA for each TCR library. TCRdb reprocessed the 5' RACE reads, keeping one entry per CDR3 protein, no DNA. The data show 400,000 to 500,000 distinct CDR3 sequences, and the top ten clones hold 2% to 2.5%. As regards this clonotype: The antigen remains unidentified.

Notes on the study in general: Support was lacking for any single strong IBD-associated signal or clonotype.

This CDR3 comprises 16 residues. Germline CDR1 MNHEY, CDR2 SMNVEV (reference sequence). This rearrangement joins TRBV27 to TRBJ1-6; the TCRdb call, TRBD1, lacks DNA for checking. Sequenced input: blood. The sequence was obtained from a human donor with ulcerative colitis or Crohn's disease, or a healthy co-twin of an affected twin (not recorded which). CDR3 region: CASSLRGQGRGSPLHF.